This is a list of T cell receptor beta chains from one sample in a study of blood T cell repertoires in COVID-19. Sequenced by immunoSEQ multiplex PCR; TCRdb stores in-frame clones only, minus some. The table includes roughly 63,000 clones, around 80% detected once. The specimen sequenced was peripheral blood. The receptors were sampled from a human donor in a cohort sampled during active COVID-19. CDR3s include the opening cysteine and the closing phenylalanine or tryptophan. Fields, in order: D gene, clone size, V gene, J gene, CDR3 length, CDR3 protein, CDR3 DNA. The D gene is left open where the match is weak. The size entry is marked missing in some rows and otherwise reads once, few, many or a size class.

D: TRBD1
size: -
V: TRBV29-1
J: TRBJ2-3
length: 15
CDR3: CSVGPRDSPTDTQYF
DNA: TGCAGCGTTGGACCCCGGGACAGTCCCACAGATACGCAGTATTTT

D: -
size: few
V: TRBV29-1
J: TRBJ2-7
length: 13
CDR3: CSGSGLARGEQYF
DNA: TGCAGCGGTTCGGGACTCGCGCGGGGCGAGCAGTACTTC

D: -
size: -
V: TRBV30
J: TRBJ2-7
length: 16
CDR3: CAWSFGPGTGSYEQYF
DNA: -

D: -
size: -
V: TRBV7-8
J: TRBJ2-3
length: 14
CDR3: CASIPGLFTDTQYF
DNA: TGTGCCAGCATACCGGGACTCTTCACAGATACGCAGTATTTT

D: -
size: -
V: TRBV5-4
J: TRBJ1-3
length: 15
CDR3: CASSLGQGNGNTIYF
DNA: TGTGCCAGCAGCTTAGGCCAGGGGAACGGAAACACCATATATTTT

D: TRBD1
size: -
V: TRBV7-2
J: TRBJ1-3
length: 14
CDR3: CASSQGTAGNTIYF
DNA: TGTGCCAGCAGCCAGGGGACAGCGGGAAACACCATATATTTT

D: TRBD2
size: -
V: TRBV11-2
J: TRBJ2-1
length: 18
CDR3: CASSPESGRFFYRNEQFF
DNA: TGTGCCAGCAGCCCCGAGAGCGGGAGGTTTTTCTACCGGAATGAGCAGTTCTTC

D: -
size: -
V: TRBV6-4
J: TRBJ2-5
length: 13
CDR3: CASSGDFGETQYF
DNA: TGTGCCAGCAGTGGAGATTTCGGGGAGACCCAGTACTTC

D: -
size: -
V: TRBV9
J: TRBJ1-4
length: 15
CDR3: CASSVGDGTNEKLFF
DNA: TGTGCCAGCAGCGTAGGAGATGGAACTAATGAAAAACTGTTTTTT

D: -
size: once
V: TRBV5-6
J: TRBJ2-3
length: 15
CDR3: CASSLALAPTDTQYF
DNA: TGTGCCAGCAGCTTGGCCCTAGCCCCCACAGATACGCAGTATTTT

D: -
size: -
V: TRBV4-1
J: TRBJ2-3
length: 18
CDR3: CASSQASAGQWSTDTQYF
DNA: TGCGCCAGCAGCCAAGCATCTGCCGGACAGTGGAGCACAGATACGCAGTATTTT

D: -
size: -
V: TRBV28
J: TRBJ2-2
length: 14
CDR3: CASSFLTRDGELFF
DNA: TGTGCCAGCAGTTTTCTCACGCGCGACGGGGAGCTGTTTTTT

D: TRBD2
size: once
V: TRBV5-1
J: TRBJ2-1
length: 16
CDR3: CASSRDPSGSKDEQFF
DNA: TGCGCCAGCAGCCGTGACCCTAGCGGGAGTAAAGATGAGCAGTTCTTC

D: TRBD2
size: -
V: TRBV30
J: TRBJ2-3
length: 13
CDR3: CAWSPGGSAMSYF
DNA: TGTGCCTGGAGTCCCGGGGGGAGCGCCATGTCGTATTTT

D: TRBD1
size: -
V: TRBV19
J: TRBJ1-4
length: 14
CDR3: CASSITGGREKLFF
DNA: TGTGCCAGTAGTATCACAGGGGGAAGGGAAAAACTGTTTTTT

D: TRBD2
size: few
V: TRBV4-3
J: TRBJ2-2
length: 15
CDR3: CASSQDWLAAGELFF
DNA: TGCGCCAGCAGCCAAGATTGGCTAGCGGCCGGGGAGCTGTTTTTT

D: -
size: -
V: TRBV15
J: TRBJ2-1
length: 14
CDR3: CATSMRANYNEQFF
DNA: TGTGCCACCAGCATGAGGGCCAACTACAATGAGCAGTTCTTC

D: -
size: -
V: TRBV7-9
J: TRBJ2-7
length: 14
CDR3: CASSLRAGTYEQYF
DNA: TGTGCCAGCAGCTTACGGGCAGGGACCTACGAGCAGTACTTC

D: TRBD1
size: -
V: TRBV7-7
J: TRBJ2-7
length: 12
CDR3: CASGTGASEQYF
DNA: TGTGCCAGCGGGACAGGGGCAAGCGAGCAGTACTTC

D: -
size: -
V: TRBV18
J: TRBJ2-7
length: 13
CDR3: CASSASPNYEQYF
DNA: TGTGCCAGCTCGGCTAGCCCCAACTACGAGCAGTACTTC

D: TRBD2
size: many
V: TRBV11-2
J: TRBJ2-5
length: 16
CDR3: CASSFFPPGEGETQYF
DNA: TGTGCCAGCAGCTTTTTTCCTCCGGGGGAGGGCGAGACCCAGTACTTC

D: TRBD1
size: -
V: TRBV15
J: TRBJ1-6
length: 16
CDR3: CATSRDSGTVNSPLHF
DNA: TGTGCCACCAGCAGGGATTCCGGGACAGTTAATTCACCCCTCCACTTT

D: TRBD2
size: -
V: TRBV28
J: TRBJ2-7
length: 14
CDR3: CASSSGTSSYEQYF
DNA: TGTGCCAGCAGTTCCGGGACTAGCTCCTACGAGCAGTACTTC

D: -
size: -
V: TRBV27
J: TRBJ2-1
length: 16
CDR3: CASSTLRGSPYNEQFF
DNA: TGTGCCAGCAGTACCCTCCGAGGGAGCCCCTACAATGAGCAGTTCTTC

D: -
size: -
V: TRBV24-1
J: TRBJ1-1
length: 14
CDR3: CATSETGGGTEAFF
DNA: TGTGCCACCAGTGAGACGGGGGGTGGCACTGAAGCTTTCTTT

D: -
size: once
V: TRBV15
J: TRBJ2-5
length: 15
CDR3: CATSRDSPYQETQYF
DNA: TGTGCCACCAGCAGGGACAGCCCGTACCAAGAGACCCAGTACTTC

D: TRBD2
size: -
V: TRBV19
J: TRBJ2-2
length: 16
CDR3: CASRETSGVNTGELFF
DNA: TGTGCCAGTAGAGAAACTAGCGGAGTAAACACCGGGGAGCTGTTTTTT

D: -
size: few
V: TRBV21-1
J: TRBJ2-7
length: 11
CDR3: CASSPRYEQYF
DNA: TGTGCCAGCAGCCCTCGTTACGAGCAGTACTTC

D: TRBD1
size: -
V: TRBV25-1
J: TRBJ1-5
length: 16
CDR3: CASQEPGQGGNQPQHF
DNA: TGTGCCAGCCAGGAACCGGGACAGGGTGGCAATCAGCCCCAGCATTTT

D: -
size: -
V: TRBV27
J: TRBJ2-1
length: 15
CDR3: CASRNRVSSYNEQFF
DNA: TGTGCCAGCAGAAACAGGGTAAGCTCCTACAATGAGCAGTTCTTC

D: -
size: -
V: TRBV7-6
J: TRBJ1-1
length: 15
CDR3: CASSTRAAGDTEAFF
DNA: TGTGCCAGCAGCACTCGAGCCGCAGGGGACACTGAAGCTTTCTTT

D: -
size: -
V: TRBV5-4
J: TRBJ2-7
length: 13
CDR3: CASSAGWPGEQYF
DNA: TGTGCCAGCAGCGCCGGTTGGCCGGGGGAGCAGTACTTC

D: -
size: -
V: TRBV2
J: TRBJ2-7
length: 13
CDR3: CASTYTSWDEQYF
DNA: TGTGCCAGCACCTATACTAGTTGGGACGAGCAGTACTTC

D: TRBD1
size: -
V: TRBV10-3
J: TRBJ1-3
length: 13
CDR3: CATTGISGNTIYF
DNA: TGTGCCACGACAGGGATCTCTGGAAACACCATATATTTT

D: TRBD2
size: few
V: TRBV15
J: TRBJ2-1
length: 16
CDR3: CATSILAGGNYNEQFF
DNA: TGTGCCACCAGCATACTAGCGGGGGGGAATTACAATGAGCAGTTCTTC

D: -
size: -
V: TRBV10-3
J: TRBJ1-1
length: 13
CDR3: CAISGRGHTEAFF
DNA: TGTGCCATCAGTGGGCGGGGTCACACTGAAGCTTTCTTT

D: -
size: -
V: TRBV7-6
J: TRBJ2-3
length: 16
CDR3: CASSLDNGVSTDTQYF
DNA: TGTGCCAGCAGCTTAGATAACGGGGTTTCCACAGATACGCAGTATTTT

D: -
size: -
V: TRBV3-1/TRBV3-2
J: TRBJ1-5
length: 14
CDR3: CASSQERGCQPQHF
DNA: TGTGCCAGCAGCCAAGAAAGAGGGTGTCAGCCCCAGCATTTT

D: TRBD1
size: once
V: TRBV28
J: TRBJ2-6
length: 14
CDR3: CASRGTGGANVLTF
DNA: TGTGCCAGCAGGGGGACAGGCGGGGCCAACGTCCTGACTTTC

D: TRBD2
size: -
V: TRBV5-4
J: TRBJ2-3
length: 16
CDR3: CASSPGTSGRTDTQYF
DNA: TGTGCCAGCAGCCCCGGGACTAGCGGGAGAACAGATACGCAGTATTTT

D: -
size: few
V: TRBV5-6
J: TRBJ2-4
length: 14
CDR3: CASSLDGSKNIQYF
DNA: TGTGCCAGCAGCTTGGATGGGAGCAAAAACATTCAGTACTTC

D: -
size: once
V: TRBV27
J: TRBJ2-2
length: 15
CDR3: CASSLSFEAPGELFF
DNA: TGTGCCAGCAGTTTATCGTTCGAAGCGCCCGGGGAGCTGTTTTTT

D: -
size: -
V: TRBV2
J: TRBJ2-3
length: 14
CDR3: CASRVMAGTDTQYF
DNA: TGTGCCAGCAGGGTAATGGCGGGCACAGATACGCAGTATTTT

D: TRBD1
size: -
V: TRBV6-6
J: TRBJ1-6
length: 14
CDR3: CASSRGQGHSPLHF
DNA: TGTGCCAGCAGTCGGGGACAGGGGCATTCACCCCTCCACTTT

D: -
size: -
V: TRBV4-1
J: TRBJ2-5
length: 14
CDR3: CASSQGERQETQYF
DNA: TGCGCCAGCAGCCAAGGAGAACGGCAAGAGACCCAGTACTTC

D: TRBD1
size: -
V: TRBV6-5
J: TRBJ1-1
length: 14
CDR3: CASSSQGARAEAFF
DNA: TGTGCCAGCAGCTCACAGGGGGCGCGCGCTGAAGCTTTCTTT

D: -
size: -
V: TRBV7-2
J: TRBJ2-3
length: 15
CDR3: CASSLWVASTDTQYF
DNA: TGTGCCAGCAGCCTTTGGGTAGCGAGCACAGATACGCAGTATTTT

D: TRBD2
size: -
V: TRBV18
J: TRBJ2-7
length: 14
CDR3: CASTPGLGRHEQYF
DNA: TGTGCCAGCACCCCGGGACTAGGCCGACACGAGCAGTACTTC

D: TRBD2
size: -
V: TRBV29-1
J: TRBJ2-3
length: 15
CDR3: CSVTGTSGRSDTQYF
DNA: TGCAGCGTCACCGGGACTAGCGGGAGATCAGATACGCAGTATTTT

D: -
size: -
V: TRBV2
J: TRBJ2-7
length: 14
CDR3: CASRGEARSYEQYF
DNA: TGTGCCAGCAGGGGAGAGGCGCGTTCCTACGAGCAGTACTTC

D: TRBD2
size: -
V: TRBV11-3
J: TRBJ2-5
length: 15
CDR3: CASSSGLAGVETQYF
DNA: TGTGCCAGCAGCTCGGGACTAGCGGGAGTGGAGACCCAGTACTTC